The rows below give T cell receptor beta chains drawn from one sample of a study of shared T cell receptors in the human thymus. Measured with immunoSEQ multiplex PCR; TCRdb has only the in-frame clones, and not every one. Here the sample spans roughly 560,000 clones, around 78% being singletons. These data also featured in a second study, about human thymus T cells.

Sequencing used thymocytes. All receptors come from a boy younger than two with a congenital heart defect. CDR3s include the opening cysteine and the closing phenylalanine or tryptophan. A D gene is named only where the DNA matches it firmly. Not all rows give a size; the values are once, few, many and, for expanded clones, a class.

>TRBD2|.|TRBJ2-5|TRBV6-1
TGTGCCAGCGTAGCGGGGGGTCAAGAGACCCAGTACTTC
CASVAGGQETQYF
>.|once|TRBJ2-2|TRBV28
TGTGCCAGCGGTAGCCCGAACACCGGGGAGCTGTTTTTT
CASGSPNTGELFF
>TRBD1|.|TRBJ1-3|TRBV28
TGTGCCAGCAGCGTAGACAGGGACTCTGGAAACACCATATATTTT
CASSVDRDSGNTIYF
>TRBD2|.|TRBJ2-7|TRBV4-2
TGTGCCAGCAGCCAAGATCATTGGAGAGCGGGGGCCTACGAGCAGTACTTC
CASSQDHWRAGAYEQYF
>TRBD1|.|TRBJ2-7|TRBV4-1
TGCGCCAGCAGACCCCCGGGACAGGGGGCCTACGAGCAGTACTTC
CASRPPGQGAYEQYF
>.|.|TRBJ2-7|TRBV14
TGTGCCAGCAGCCAAGATGGAGTGTCGACAGGTTCGAACTACGAGCAGTACTTC
CASSQDGVSTGSNYEQYF
>.|.|TRBJ2-1|TRBV21-1
TGTGCCAGCAGAAAAGGGACAGGGGCCTACAATGAGCAGTTCTTC
CASRKGTGAYNEQFF
>.|.|TRBJ1-3|TRBV6-9
TGTGCCAGCAGTTATCTTATAGCTAACTCTGGAAACACCATATATTTT
CASSYLIANSGNTIYF
>TRBD1|.|TRBJ2-3|TRBV11-2
TGTACCTCTGGGGACAGGGATACAGATACGCAGTATTTT
CTSGDRDTDTQYF
>TRBD2|.|TRBJ2-3|TRBV4-3
TGCGCCAGCAGCCCGCGGGCTAGCGGGAGAGGGAACACAGATACGCAGTATTTT
CASSPRASGRGNTDTQYF
>.|.|TRBJ2-5|TRBV25-1
TGTGCCAGCAGTGACCCGGGAGTCGGAGAGACCCAGTACTTC
CASSDPGVGETQYF
>TRBD1|.|TRBJ2-7|TRBV7-9
TGTGCCAGCAGCTTAGGACAGGGAAGCGCGACCTACGAGCAGTACTTC
CASSLGQGSATYEQYF
>TRBD1|.|TRBJ2-7|TRBV30
TGTGCCTGGAGACCACAGGGGTCCTCCTACGAGCAGTACTTC
CAWRPQGSSYEQYF
>TRBD1|.|TRBJ2-7|TRBV11-3
TGTGCCAGCAGCCCTATCCCCCGGGACAGTACCTCCTACGAGCAGTACTTC
CASSPIPRDSTSYEQYF
>.|.|TRBJ1-4|TRBV7-9
TGTGCCAGCAGCTTAGTGAGTTGGGAGCCAACTAATGAAAAACTGTTTTTT
CASSLVSWEPTNEKLFF
>.|.|TRBJ2-7|TRBV23-1
TGCGCCAGCAGTCAATCGTCAGGTTCCTACGAGCAGTACTTC
CASSQSSGSYEQYF
>TRBD1|.|TRBJ1-1|TRBV7-9
TGTGCCAGCAGCGGGGGACAGGGCGGCACTGAAGCTTTCTTT
CASSGGQGGTEAFF
>.|.|TRBJ2-7|TRBV4-1
TGCGCCAGCAGCCCCGGGAGCCCCTACGAGCAGTACTTC
CASSPGSPYEQYF
>TRBD1|few|TRBJ1-4|TRBV7-6
TGTGCCAGCAGCCGAAAAGGACAGGGAGGTGAAAAACTGTTTTTT
CASSRKGQGGEKLFF
>TRBD1|.|TRBJ1-1|TRBV6-1
TGTGCCACCAAGACCGGGACAGGGGGCAGGTCTGAAGCTTTCTTT
CATKTGTGGRSEAFF
>.|few|TRBJ2-2|TRBV18
TGTGCCAGCACTCCCGGGGCCGGGGAGCTGTTTTTT
CASTPGAGELFF
>TRBD2|.|TRBJ2-3|TRBV7-9
TGTGCCAGCAGCCCAGTGGGGGGGGATACGCAGTATTTT
CASSPVGGDTQYF
>.|.|TRBJ1-5|TRBV19
TGTGCCAGTAGTATCTCGGGGGGCGGAGATCAGCCCCAGCATTTT
CASSISGGGDQPQHF
>TRBD2|.|TRBJ2-7|TRBV5-1
TGCGCCAGCAGCCATATCTCACTCCGGGGGGTCTACGAGCAGTACTTC
CASSHISLRGVYEQYF
>.|once|TRBJ2-2|TRBV7-9
TGTGCCAGCAGCCACTGCACGGGCGGGGAGCTGTTTTTT
CASSHCTGGELFF
>TRBD2|.|TRBJ2-3|TRBV19
TGTGCCAGTAGTATAGAGGGGCGGGAGGATCGCACAGATACGCAGTATTTT
CASSIEGREDRTDTQYF
>.|once|TRBJ2-7|TRBV19
TGTGCCAGTAGTATAGACAGTCCCGTCTACGAGCAGTACTTC
CASSIDSPVYEQYF
>TRBD2|.|TRBJ2-1|TRBV4-2
TGTGCCAGCAGCCAACCCGGGACTAGCGGCGAATACAATGAGCAGTTCTTC
CASSQPGTSGEYNEQFF
>TRBD1|.|TRBJ1-2|TRBV10-3
TGTGCCATCAGGTCCGGGACAGGGGATGGCTACACCTTC
CAIRSGTGDGYTF
>.|.|TRBJ2-1|TRBV20-1
TGCAGTGCTGCTAGGGGGTTACGGCAGTTCTTC
CSAARGLRQFF
>TRBD1|few|TRBJ1-1|TRBV5-1
TGCGCCAGCAGCTTGGATGGACAGGGAGGGACTGAAGCTTTCTTT
CASSLDGQGGTEAFF
>.|.|TRBJ2-2|TRBV7-3
TGTGCCAGCAGTACTGCTGCGCACGGGGAGCTGTTTTTT
CASSTAAHGELFF
>.|.|TRBJ2-7|TRBV27
TGTGCCAGCAGTGCGAACAGGAAAGTCTCCTACGAGCAGTACTTC
CASSANRKVSYEQYF